These 12 T cell receptor beta chains originate from one sample sequenced in a study of T cell changes during pregnancy in multiple sclerosis. The assay was immunoSEQ multiplex PCR, and TCRdb's table has in-frame clones only and misses some. Of 46,000 or so clones in the sample, around 93% were seen once. The input for sequencing was CD8+ T cells from peripheral blood mononuclear cells, taken after pregnancy. These receptors were collected from a female donor with multiple sclerosis, enrolled in a pregnancy study.

The rearrangement links TRBV5-1 to TRBJ2-5; 7 bases agree with TRBD1. CDR1 and CDR2 from the germline V gene are SGHRS and YFSETQ. Unmatched junction bases numbered 7, after V lost 4 bases and J lost 1 base. The CDR3 extends over 15 amino acids. The CDR3 sequence is CASSPGQDLQETQYF. In DNA, the CDR3 is TGCGCCAGCAGCCCCGGACAGGACCTCCAAGAGACCCAGTACTTC. Looking up the rest from reference TRBV5-1 and TRBJ2-5 gives the full variable domain: KAGVTQTPRYLIKTRGQQVTLSCSPISGHRSVSWYQQTPGQGLQFLFEYFSETQRNKGNFPGRFSGRQFSNSRSEMNVSTLELGDSALYLCASSPGQDLQETQYFGPGTRLLVL.

The chain joins TRBV13 to TRBJ2-7; TRBD2 aligns across 10 bases. Germline V CDR1 and CDR2: PRHDT, FYEKMQ (reference sequence). There are 16 residues in the CDR3. J gave up 3 bases and V 4 bases, and 9 bases lay outside the gene matches. CDR3 in DNA: TGTGCCAGCAGCTCCGCTAGCGGGAGAGGGAACTACGAGCAGTACTTC. Protein sequence: CASSSASGRGNYEQYF.

A single count supports this clone. CDR3 sequence: CASKQVQETQYF. The CDR3 DNA reads as TGTGCCAGCAAGCAAGTACAAGAGACCCAGTACTTC. The chain recombines TRBV2 with TRBJ2-5, with D hard to call. The CDR3 consists of 12 residues. The germline gives CDR1 SNHLY, CDR2 FYNNEI. V lost 7 bases and J 2 bases, leaving 8 bases between the germline ends.

This chain connects TRBV4-3 to TRBJ1-1, with a possible D match to TRBD1 (6 bases). The CDR3 is 17 amino acids. V was trimmed by 0 bases and J by 4 bases, leaving 18 bases between them. Germline CDR1 is LGHNA and CDR2 is YSLEER. The CDR3 loop reads CASSQDGQTDTITEAFF. The CDR3 region has the DNA TGCGCCAGCAGCCAAGATGGACAGACGGACACTATCACTGAAGCTTTCTTT.

The J gene is TRBJ2-7, the V gene TRBV4-1; 14 positions match TRBD2. V lost 4 bases and J lost 1; bases outside the gene matches: 3. This CDR3 is 16 amino acids long. The V gene's germline CDR1 is MGHRA and CDR2 YSYEKL. The CDR3 sequence is CASSPGLAGVSYEQYF. DNA of the CDR3: TGCGCCAGCAGCCCGGGACTAGCGGGAGTATCCTACGAGCAGTACTTC.

This clone was counted a few times. The chain has TRBV5-5 and TRBJ2-2; 11 bases fit TRBD2. Per the germline V gene, CDR1 is SGHKS and CDR2 is YYEKEE (reference sequence). The CDR3 has 18 residues. V trimming: 4 bases; J trimming: 1 base; junction bases outside the gene matches: 9. In DNA form, the CDR3 reads TGTGCCAGCAGCCTTGGGGTCACTAGCGGGGGGAACACCGGGGAGCTGTTTTTT. Its translation is CASSLGVTSGGNTGELFF.

This clone came up once. The CDR3 sequence: CAISVDGGSGANVLTF. The DNA for the CDR3 is TGTGCCATCAGTGTTGATGGAGGCTCTGGGGCCAACGTCCTGACTTTC. V and J are TRBV10-3 and TRBJ2-6; D possibly corresponds to TRBD2 (5 bases). The CDR3 sequence is 16 residues long. Trimming removed 4 bases at V and 0 bases at J, with 10 bases between. Germline V gene lookup returns CDR1 ENHRY and CDR2 SYGVKD.

The chain recombines TRBV7-2 with TRBJ1-6, with D unclear. Trimming left V 0 bases short and J 3 bases short, with 9 bases between. The CDR3 consists of 16 residues. CDR1 and CDR2 (germline): SGHTA, FQGNSA. CDR3 sequence: CASSLATPVYNSPLHF. The CDR3 nucleotides are TGTGCCAGCAGCTTAGCGACACCTGTCTATAATTCACCCCTCCACTTT. Together with reference TRBV7-2 and TRBJ1-6, the CDR3 gives the full variable domain: GAGVSQSPSNKVTEKGKDVELRCDPISGHTALYWYRQSLGQGLEFLIYFQGNSAPDKSGLPSDRFSAERTGGSVSTLTIQRTQQEDSAVYLCASSLATPVYNSPLHFGNGTRLTVT.

The V call is TRBV19, the J call TRBJ2-1; 12 bases align to TRBD2. There are 15 residues in the CDR3. With 2 bases clipped from V and 10 bases from J, the junction kept 6 bases outside the gene matches. Germline V gives CDR1 LNHDA, CDR2 SQIVND (reference sequence). The CDR3 nucleotides are TGTGCCAGTAGTATACTAGCGGGAGGGCTGGGCGAGCAGTTCTTC. Translating it yields CASSILAGGLGEQFF.

This CDR3 reads CASSQAPPGQLSYEQYF. The CDR3 nucleotides read TGCGCCAGCAGCCAAGCTCCCCCGGGACAGCTTTCCTACGAGCAGTACTTC. This chain uses TRBV4-1 with TRBJ2-7; the match to TRBD1 covers 7 bases. CDR3 size: 17 residues. Germline V CDR1 and CDR2: MGHRA, YSYEKL. V was clipped by 1 base and J by 1 base; unmatched bases: 10.

The genes are TRBV11-2 and TRBJ2-1; 9 nucleotides agree with TRBD2. Trimming removed 0 bases from V and 3 bases from J; junction bases left unmatched: 9. The CDR3 is made up of 18 amino acids. Germline V gene data show CDR1 as SGHAT and CDR2 as FQNNGV. CDR3 region: CASSLDVSGTSIYNEQFF. Here the CDR3 DNA reads TGTGCCAGCAGCTTAGACGTTTCGGGGACTAGCATCTACAATGAGCAGTTCTTC.

The gene calls are TRBV19 and TRBJ2-7; 9 bases map to TRBD2. The CDR3 contains 14 residues. Germline-derived CDR1 and CDR2 are LNHDA and SQIVND (reference sequence). J was trimmed by 0 bases and V by 6 bases; bases with no gene match: 3. The CDR3 sequence: CASSPAGGSYEQYF. The CDR3 nucleotides read TGTGCCAGTAGCCCAGCGGGGGGCTCCTACGAGCAGTACTTC.